This T cell receptor beta chain was retrieved from a study of metastatic and nonmetastatic thyroid tumors. Across the whole study: Blood and tumor or nodule tissue repertoires from malignant and benign thyroid patients were compared.

Thyroid surgery was preceded by no treatment in any patient. Findings of the study overall: Compared with benign nodules, malignant thyroid tumors were reported to have significantly higher TCR beta diversity in both blood and tumor.

There are a few counts of this clone. Antigen unknown. Per the study methods: A distant-metastasis classifier for papillary thyroid cancer was built using CDR3 differences across clinicopathological groups. Via MiXCR, TCRdb re-called the PCR reads. The authors' filters were not applied to this entry. In the table there are some 20,000 clones, under 45% of which are singletons. V dropped 5 bases and J dropped 7; count of bases not matched to a gene: 10. The CDR3 is 15 amino acids. This chain links TRBV12-3 or TRBV12-4 with TRBJ2-2, with TRBD1 identical over 7 bases. Sequenced: tumor tissue. This sequence originates from a female donor with papillary thyroid cancer or a benign thyroid nodule (not recorded which). Some clones in this sample may be carry-over from other donors' samples. The CDR3 region has the DNA TGTGCCAGCAGTGGCTTACAGGGGTACGGCGGGGAGCTGTTTTTT. Protein: CASSGLQGYGGELFF.